This record looks at one T cell receptor beta chain sequence and its context. Generated by immunoSEQ multiplex PCR, the TCRdb table keeps only in-frame clones and is missing some. The sample yields some 250,000 clones, more than 75% seen once. The data derive from a study of Ad26.COV2.S vaccination and SARS-CoV-2 variants. The CDR3 spans 10 residues. Treatment defined: some 19 received Ad26.COV2.S at low or high dose, single or two shots; roughly 5 received placebo; per-sample allocation not given. It was on day 63 after the first vaccine or placebo injection that samples were taken. Immunization relied on an Ad26 vector, which expressed Wuhan-strain SARS-CoV-2 spike.

This clonotype was sampled from a person aged 18-65 years who received the Ad26.COV2.S COVID-19 vaccine or a placebo. Specimen: peripheral blood, collected in a trial of Ad26.COV2.S vaccine versus placebo. V gene TRBV21-1 combines with J gene TRBJ2-1; the D call in the table, TRBD1, was not verified against the DNA. TRBV21-1 constitutes a pseudogene. Here the CDR3 reads CARFRGEQFF. Here the CDR3 DNA reads TGTGCCCGCTTCAGGGGTGAGCAGTTCTTC.